These 29 T cell receptor beta chains were all obtained from the same sample, sequenced in a study of T cell repertoires in cytomegalovirus infection. A single record per CDR3 protein comes from TCRdb applying MiXCR to the reads. The table shows approximately 350,000 distinct CDR3 sequences, with nearly 35% occurring only once. These receptors have no known antigen. The starting material was cultured PBMCs, obtained from culture after CMV antigen stimulation. The receptors shown here come from a human donor in good health (CMV status not recorded). Some clones in this sample may be carry-over from other donors' samples.

This clonotype has more than one count but fewer than ten. V gene TRBV7-8 combines with J gene TRBJ1-5; D is perhaps TRBD1 (6 bases). The V and J ends lost 1 base and 4 bases respectively, with 20 bases between them. CDR3 size: 18 residues. Germline V gene lookup returns CDR1 SGHVS and CDR2 FQNEAQ. This CDR3 is CASSLDLGAQGSNQPQHF. The DNA for the CDR3 is TGTGCCAGCAGCTTAGACCTGGGGGCACAGGGTAGTAATCAGCCCCAGCATTTT. Full variable domain (outside the CDR3, taken from reference TRBV7-8 and TRBJ1-5): GAGVSQSPRYKVAKRGQDVALRCDPISGHVSLFWYQQALGQGPEFLTYFQNEAQLDKSGLPSDRFFAERPEGSVSTLKIQRTQQEDSAVYLCASSLDLGAQGSNQPQHFGDGTRLSIL.

V and J are TRBV4-3 and TRBJ2-6; D gene ambiguous. Trimming stripped 0 bases from V and 3 bases from J, with 9 bases between. The CDR3 contains 16 residues. The V gene's germline CDR1 is LGHNA and CDR2 YSLEER. Here the CDR3 reads CASSQDPGFGANVLTF. The CDR3 region has the DNA TGCGCCAGCAGCCAAGATCCAGGCTTTGGGGCCAACGTCCTGACTTTC.

The CDR3, as DNA: TGCAGCGTCCGGGGACAGGGGCTGACTGAAGCTTTCTTT. This gives the protein CSVRGQGLTEAFF. The chain couples TRBV29-1 to TRBJ1-1, with 10 positions matching TRBD1. Looked up from germline, CDR1 is SQVTM and CDR2 is ANQGSEA. V lost 6 bases to trimming and J lost 5 bases; unmatched junction nucleotides: 6. CDR3 length equals 13 residues.

J is TRBJ2-7 and V is TRBV5-6; 10 bases align to TRBD2. Germline lookup yields CDR1 SGHDT and CDR2 YYEEEE. The ends lost 2 bases at V and 6 bases at J; junction bases unmatched: 2. The CDR3 covers 13 residues. CDR3 protein: CASSFASGSEQYF. The CDR3 region has the DNA TGTGCCAGCAGCTTTGCTAGCGGGAGCGAGCAGTACTTC.

The rearrangement joins TRBV27 to TRBJ1-2; 9 bases agree with TRBD1. The CDR3 spans 14 residues. The ends lost 5 bases at V and 7 bases at J; junction bases unmatched: 8. CDR1 and CDR2 (germline): MNHEY, SMNVEV (reference sequence). CDR3 residues: CASSRGTGTIGYTF. For the CDR3, the DNA is TGTGCCAGCAGTCGTGGGACAGGGACCATTGGCTACACCTTC.

The chain uses TRBV10-3 and TRBJ2-3, with 7 bases aligning to TRBD2. V shed 3 bases, J shed 6 bases, and the junction held 12 bases outside the gene matches. The CDR3 has 16 amino acids. Germline V lookup: CDR1 ENHRY, CDR2 SYGVKD. Here the CDR3 reads CAISDPASGGGDTQYF. The CDR3 nucleotides are TGTGCCATCAGTGACCCGGCTAGCGGAGGAGGGGATACGCAGTATTTT.

This clonotype turned up a few times. The gene calls are TRBV10-3 and TRBJ1-1, with D hard to call. The CDR3 runs to 12 residues. V was trimmed by 3 bases and J by 10 bases, leaving 12 bases between them. Germline lookup yields CDR1 ENHRY and CDR2 SYGVKD. As DNA, the CDR3 is TGTGCCATCAGTGATTCCCTGGCTAGAGCTTTCTTT. This translates into CAISDSLARAFF.

The V and J genes are TRBV10-3 and TRBJ2-1; 7 bases align to TRBD2. This CDR3 is 15 amino acids long. Trimming took 4 bases from V and 5 from J; bases not matched to a gene: 8. Germline V gene sequence: CDR1 ENHRY, CDR2 SYGVKD. CDR3 coding DNA: TGTGCCATCAGTGCACAGTCTAGCGGAAACAATGAGCAGTTCTTC. It codes for CAISAQSSGNNEQFF.

The chain is built from TRBV10-3 and TRBJ2-2; 7 positions agree with TRBD1. The CDR3 is 16 residues long. Germline CDR1 ENHRY, CDR2 SYGVKD. Losses at the gene ends were 5 bases for V and 9 bases for J; bases not matched to a gene: 15. In DNA form, the CDR3 reads TGTGCCATCAGTACCCGGACAGGTTCCCTTGCCAGGGAGCTGTTTTTT. Residues: CAISTRTGSLARELFF.

This clonotype was seen ten or more times. The chain uses TRBV7-2 and TRBJ1-5, with TRBD1 matching over 9 bases. Germline values: CDR1 SGHTA, CDR2 FQGNSA. The CDR3 consists of 14 residues. The trim removed 5 bases at V and 7 bases at J, leaving 6 bases unmatched. The CDR3 coding sequence is TGTGCCAGCAGCCCCGGACAGGGGAGACAGCCCCAGCATTTT. It encodes CASSPGQGRQPQHF.

This clonotype occurred a few times. The J gene is TRBJ2-3, the V gene TRBV20-1; D not certain. The CDR3 consists of 14 residues. Germline V gene sequence: CDR1 DFQATT, CDR2 SNEGSKA (reference sequence). V was pared by 5 bases and J by 1 base, with 13 bases between. The CDR3 coding sequence is TGCAGTGCTCCGCCCGGAATAGGCACAGATACGCAGTATTTT. Encoded protein: CSAPPGIGTDTQYF.

In this sample, this clonotype turned up a few times. V is TRBV29-1 and J is TRBJ2-4, with D uncertain. The germline V and J ends were trimmed by 1 base and 1 base, with 11 bases remaining between them. Germline CDR1 and CDR2: SQVTM and ANQGSEA. This CDR3 comprises 15 residues. Here the CDR3 reads CSVEVGLRAKNIQYF. For the CDR3, the DNA is TGCAGCGTTGAAGTGGGGTTGAGGGCCAAAAACATTCAGTACTTC.

The V gene is TRBV13, the J gene TRBJ2-4; tentatively, D is TRBD2 (5 bases). From germline, CDR1 is PRHDT and CDR2 FYEKMQ (reference sequence). The CDR3 is 17 residues long. V lost 1 base, J lost 0 bases, and 13 bases lay in between. CDR3 loop: CASSLVGRAVAKNIQYF. CDR3 bases: TGTGCCAGCAGCTTAGTTGGGCGAGCGGTAGCCAAAAACATTCAGTACTTC.

The rearrangement links TRBV24-1 to TRBJ2-2; TRBD1 agrees at 7 bases. CDR1 is KGHDR, CDR2 SFDVKD, per germline. The CDR3 runs to 17 residues. V lost 5 bases and J lost 2; bases outside the gene matches: 10. CDR3 amino acids: CATSGWTGPDNTGELFF. CDR3 DNA: TGTGCCACCAGTGGATGGACAGGTCCCGACAACACCGGGGAGCTGTTTTTT.

J is TRBJ2-1 and V is TRBV20-1; a possible D gene is TRBD2 (5 bases). With 7 bases removed from V and 0 bases from J, the gap between germline ends came to 13 bases. Germline loops: CDR1 DFQATT, CDR2 SNEGSKA (reference sequence). This CDR3 has 14 amino acids. CDR3 sequence reads: CSVTGISSYNEQFF. The CDR3 nucleotides are TGCAGTGTTACCGGGATCAGCTCCTACAATGAGCAGTTCTTC.

This clonotype has just a few counts. The chain uses TRBV7-2 and TRBJ1-1; no clear D. Germline V gene lookup returns CDR1 SGHTA and CDR2 FQGNSA. Trimming cost V 3 bases and J 1 base, with 9 bases left between them. The CDR3 consists of 14 residues. The CDR3 nucleotides read TGTGCCAGCAGCTTCCGGGGAGCGAACACTGAAGCTTTCTTT. Its protein is CASSFRGANTEAFF.

This clonotype was counted between two and nine times. The chain employs TRBV6-2 or TRBV6-3 and TRBJ2-1, with a possible D match to TRBD1 (6 bases). Germline CDR1 MNHEY, CDR2 SVGEGT. This CDR3 spans 15 amino acids. V was trimmed by 8 bases and J by 5 bases, leaving 19 bases between them. The CDR3 DNA reads as TGTGCCAGCTTACTCACAGGGAATGCGGACAATGAGCAGTTCTTC. Translation: CASLLTGNADNEQFF.

The chain has TRBV12-3 or TRBV12-4 and TRBJ1-4, with 10 bases aligning to TRBD1. CDR3 length: 16 residues. V lost 2 bases, J lost 2 bases, and 2 bases stayed unmatched. CDR3 bases: TGTGCCAGCAGTTTACAGGGACAGGGGACTAATGAAAAACTGTTTTTT. Amino acid sequence: CASSLQGQGTNEKLFF.

This clonotype is a singleton in its sample. V usage is TRBV7-9 and J usage is TRBJ1-5, with D perhaps matching TRBD1 (6 bases). V lost 5 bases to trimming and J lost 7 bases, with 15 bases between them. Germline values: CDR1 SEHNR, CDR2 FQNEAQ (reference sequence). CDR3 length equals 14 residues. CDR3 DNA: TGTGCCAGCAGCCCAGGGGCGGGCCGGCAGCCCCAGCATTTT. Its protein is CASSPGAGRQPQHF.

The chain couples TRBV7-8 to TRBJ2-7, with D perhaps matching TRBD1 or TRBD2 (5 bases each). V was shortened by 5 bases and J by 1 base, with 15 bases between the two germline ends. CDR3 size: 15 residues. The germline V gene encodes CDR1 SGHVS and CDR2 FQNEAQ. Written as DNA, the CDR3 is TGTGCCAGCAGCCTTGGCCGGGACGGATCCTACGAGCAGTACTTC. It codes for CASSLGRDGSYEQYF.

CDR3 region: CASSLEVAGSSYNEQFF. CDR3 nucleotide sequence: TGTGCCAGCAGCTTAGAAGTAGCGGGAAGCTCCTACAATGAGCAGTTCTTC. The chain combines TRBV7-6 with TRBJ2-1, with 8 nucleotides matching TRBD2. The CDR3 length is 17 residues. The J segment lost 0 bases and the V segment lost 1 base, leaving 5 bases of the junction unmatched. Looked up from germline, CDR1 is SGHVS and CDR2 is FNYEAQ. Combining the CDR3 with reference TRBV7-6 and TRBJ2-1 gives the whole variable domain GAGVSQSPRYKVTKRGQDVALRCDPISGHVSLYWYRQALGQGPEFLTYFNYEAQQDKSGLPNDRFSAERPEGSISTLTIQRTEQRDSAMYRCASSLEVAGSSYNEQFFGPGTRLTVL.

This clonotype was detected only a few times. The J gene is TRBJ2-3, the V gene TRBV6-2 or TRBV6-3, with 7 positions matching TRBD2. CDR1 is MNHEY, CDR2 SVGEGT, per germline. This CDR3 has 14 amino acids. CDR3 sequence: CVSAMGGSADTQYF. DNA for the CDR3: TGTGTCTCAGCGATGGGAGGGAGCGCAGATACGCAGTATTTT.

This clonotype was seen ten or more times. The chain recombines TRBV6-2 or TRBV6-3 with TRBJ2-1; 8 nucleotides match TRBD2. This CDR3 comprises 13 residues. Germline V gene data show CDR1 as MNHEY and CDR2 as SVGEGT. The trim removed 6 bases at V and 7 bases at J, leaving 5 bases unmatched. CDR3 nucleotide sequence: TGTGCCAGCAGCTCCGGGACTAGTAATGAGCAGTTCTTC. Amino acid sequence: CASSSGTSNEQFF.

This chain links TRBV20-1 with TRBJ2-1; 9 positions agree with TRBD1. Losses at the gene ends were 6 bases for V and 0 bases for J; bases not matched to a gene: 6. Germline CDR1 is DFQATT and CDR2 is SNEGSKA (reference sequence). CDR3 length: 15 residues. The CDR3 DNA reads as TGCAGTGCGATACAGGGGGCAGCCTCCTACAATGAGCAGTTCTTC. Its protein product is CSAIQGAASYNEQFF.

This chain uses TRBV7-8 with TRBJ1-5, with a tentative D call TRBD1 (6 bases). Trimming took off 5 bases at V and 2 bases at J, with 16 bases between the two ends. CDR3 length: 16 residues. Germline CDR1 is SGHVS and CDR2 is FQNEAQ. The CDR3 protein is CASSPVGGRGNQPQHF. As DNA, the CDR3 is TGTGCCAGCAGCCCAGTAGGGGGAAGGGGCAATCAGCCCCAGCATTTT.

This chain joins TRBV15 and TRBJ2-1, with D perhaps TRBD1 (5 bases). The CDR3 consists of 13 residues. The V end lost 5 bases, the J end lost 8 bases, and 13 bases lay between the germline ends. Germline assignment: CDR1 LNHNV and CDR2 YYDKDF (reference sequence). CDR3 residues: CATSPRGRDEQFF. CDR3 DNA: TGTGCCACCAGCCCTAGGGGTCGGGATGAGCAGTTCTTC.

This clonotype occurred once. This sequence joins TRBV6-2 or TRBV6-3 and TRBJ1-1, with a possible D match to TRBD1 (5 bases). The germline V and J ends were trimmed by 2 bases and 7 bases, with 11 bases remaining between them. CDR3 length: 13 residues. Germline-derived CDR1 and CDR2 are MNHEY and SVGEGT. This CDR3 reads CASSYGQGIEAFF. CDR3 in DNA: TGTGCCAGCAGTTACGGGCAGGGCATTGAAGCTTTCTTT.

This chain uses TRBV19 with TRBJ2-1; the match to TRBD2 covers 8 bases. The CDR3 spans 16 residues. Germline CDR1 is LNHDA and CDR2 is SQIVND (reference sequence). V was pared by 6 bases and J by 9 bases, with 16 bases of the junction left unmatched. For the CDR3, the DNA is TGTGCCAGTAGCTTCCCGGGACCAAGCGGGAGTGTTGAGCAGTTCTTC. This gives the protein CASSFPGPSGSVEQFF.

V is TRBV19 and J is TRBJ2-1, with D maybe TRBD1 (6 bases). V was cut by 4 bases and J by 2 bases, with 15 bases left in between. CDR3 size: 16 residues. Germline V gene data show CDR1 as LNHDA and CDR2 as SQIVND (reference sequence). DNA for the CDR3: TGTGCCAGTAGTACAAATACAGGGTGGACCTACAATGAGCAGTTCTTC. Encoded protein: CASSTNTGWTYNEQFF.